This record covers a single T cell receptor beta chain. The PCR had 60 Vbeta and 13 Jbeta primers. Sequenced by immunoSEQ multiplex PCR; TCRdb stores in-frame clones only, minus some. Among about 160,000 clones listed, roughly 80% were seen once. These data are taken from a study of cytomegalovirus exposure and HLA in healthy donors. The clonotype originates from a male donor in good health and CMV-seropositive. The material sequenced was PBMCs.

As DNA, the CDR3 is TGTGCCAGTAGTAACAGGGGAAGAGGCCGTCAGCCCCAGCATTTT. It yields the protein CASSNRGRGRQPQHF. The rearrangement links TRBV19 to TRBJ1-5, with 7 bases that match TRBD1. Germline CDR1 LNHDA, CDR2 SQIVND (reference sequence). The CDR3 spans 15 residues. V was clipped by 4 bases and J by 6 bases; unmatched bases: 9.